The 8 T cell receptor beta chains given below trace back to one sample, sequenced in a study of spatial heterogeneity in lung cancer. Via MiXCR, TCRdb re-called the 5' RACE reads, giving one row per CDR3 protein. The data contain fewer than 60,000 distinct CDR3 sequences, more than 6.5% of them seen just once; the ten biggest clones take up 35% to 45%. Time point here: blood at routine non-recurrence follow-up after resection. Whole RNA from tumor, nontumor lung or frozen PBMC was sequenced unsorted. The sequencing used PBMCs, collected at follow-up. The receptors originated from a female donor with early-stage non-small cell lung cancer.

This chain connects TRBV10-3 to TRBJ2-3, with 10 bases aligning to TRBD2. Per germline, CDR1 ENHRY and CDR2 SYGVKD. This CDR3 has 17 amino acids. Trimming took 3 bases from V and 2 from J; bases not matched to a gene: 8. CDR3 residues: CAISDPTSGANTDTQYF. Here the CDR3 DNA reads TGTGCCATCAGTGACCCCACTAGCGGGGCAAACACAGATACGCAGTATTTT.

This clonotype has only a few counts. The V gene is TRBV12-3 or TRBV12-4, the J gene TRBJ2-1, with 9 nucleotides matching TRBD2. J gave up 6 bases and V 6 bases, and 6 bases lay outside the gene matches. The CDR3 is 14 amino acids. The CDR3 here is CASSRGGAGNEQFF. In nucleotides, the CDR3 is TGTGCCAGCAGCCGCGGGGGGGCTGGCAATGAGCAGTTCTTC.

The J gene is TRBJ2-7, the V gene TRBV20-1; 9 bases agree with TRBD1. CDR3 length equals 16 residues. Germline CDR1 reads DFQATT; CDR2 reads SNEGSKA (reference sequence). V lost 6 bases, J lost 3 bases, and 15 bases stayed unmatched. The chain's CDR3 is CSATRTGAAGNYEQYF. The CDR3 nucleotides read TGCAGTGCCACGCGGACAGGGGCCGCTGGGAACTACGAGCAGTACTTC.

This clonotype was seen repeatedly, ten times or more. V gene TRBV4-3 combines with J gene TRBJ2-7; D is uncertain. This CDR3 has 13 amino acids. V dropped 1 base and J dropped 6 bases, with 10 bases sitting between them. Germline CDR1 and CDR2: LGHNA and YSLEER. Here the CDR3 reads CASSQALGLEQYF. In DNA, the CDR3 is TGCGCCAGCAGCCAAGCCCTTGGCCTCGAGCAGTACTTC.

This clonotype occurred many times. As DNA, the CDR3 is TGCGCCAGCAGCTTGTTGCAGGGGGCTGGTGAGACCCAGTACTTC. Translation: CASSLLQGAGETQYF. The chain combines TRBV5-1 with TRBJ2-5, with 8 bases matching TRBD1. CDR3 length: 15 residues. Trimming cost V 1 base and J 5 bases; bases outside gene matches: 7. CDR1 is SGHRS and CDR2 is YFSETQ in the germline V gene.

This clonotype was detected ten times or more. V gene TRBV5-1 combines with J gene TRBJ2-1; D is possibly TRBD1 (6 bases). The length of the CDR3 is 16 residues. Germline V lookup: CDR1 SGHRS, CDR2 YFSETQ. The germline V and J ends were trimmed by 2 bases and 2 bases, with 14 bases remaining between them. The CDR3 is CASSLTGTLTYNEQFF. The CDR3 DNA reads TGCGCCAGCAGCTTAACCGGGACACTGACCTACAATGAGCAGTTCTTC.

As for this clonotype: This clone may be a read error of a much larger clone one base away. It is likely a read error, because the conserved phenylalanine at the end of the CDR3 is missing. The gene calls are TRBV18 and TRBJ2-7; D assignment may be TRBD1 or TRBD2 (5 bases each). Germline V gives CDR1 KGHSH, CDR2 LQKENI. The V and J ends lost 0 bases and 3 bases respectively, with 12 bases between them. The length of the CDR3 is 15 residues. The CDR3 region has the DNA TGTGCCAGCTCACCACCCGGGGCTGGTATCTACGAGCAGTACATC. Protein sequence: CASSPPGAGIYEQYI.

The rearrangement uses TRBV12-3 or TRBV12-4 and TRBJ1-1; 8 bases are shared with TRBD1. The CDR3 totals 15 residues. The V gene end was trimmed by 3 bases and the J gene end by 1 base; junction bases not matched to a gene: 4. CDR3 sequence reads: CASSFRTGWNTEAFF. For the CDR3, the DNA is TGTGCCAGCAGTTTCCGGACAGGGTGGAACACTGAAGCTTTCTTT.